This T cell receptor (beta chain) was recorded in a study of cytomegalovirus exposure and HLA in healthy donors. Regarding the study as a whole: In an earlier analysis, productive rearrangement rates for most beta V segments clustered near 87% or 30%. A later analysis revealed that TCR association rates differed between HLA loci, peaking at DRB1 and bottoming out at HLA-C. Reported results showed that the classifier diagnosed cytomegalovirus status with high specificity and sensitivity.

With regard to this clone: What it binds is not known.

The PCR contained 60 Vbeta and 13 Jbeta primers. As handled by the study authors: Later work found tens of millions of unique TCR beta chains, with some 11 million shared. Generated by immunoSEQ multiplex PCR, the TCRdb table keeps only in-frame clones and is missing some. V and J calls and clone size are those listed in that table; D and trimming were worked out from the DNA. The sample has approximately 130,000 clones, around 73% seen once. Sequenced material: PBMCs. The clonotype was recovered from a man aged 50-60 years in good health and CMV-seronegative.

This CDR3 is CASSYRTGSSYNEQFF. The CDR3 DNA follows: TGTGCCAGCAGTTACCGGACAGGGAGCTCCTACAATGAGCAGTTCTTC. The chain links TRBV27 to TRBJ2-1, with 8 bases identical to TRBD1. There are 16 residues in the CDR3. J gave up 0 bases and V 4 bases, and 5 bases lay outside the gene matches. The germline CDR1 and CDR2 sequences are MNHEY and SMNVEV (reference sequence).